What follows are 17 T cell receptor beta chains derived from one specimen sequenced in a study of cytomegalovirus exposure and HLA in healthy donors. Primers: 60 Vbeta forward and 13 Jbeta reverse. The assay was immunoSEQ multiplex PCR, and TCRdb's table has in-frame clones only and misses some. The sample has some 120,000 clones, 8.5% to 10% seen once. The sample taken for sequencing was PBMCs. These receptors were taken from a man aged 25 to 45 in good health and CMV-seronegative.

The rearrangement links TRBV4-1 to TRBJ2-1; 8 bases agree with TRBD2. Germline CDR1 and CDR2: MGHRA and YSYEKL. The CDR3 loop spans 18 amino acids. The V gene end was trimmed by 1 base and the J gene end by 9 bases; junction bases not matched to a gene: 17. The CDR3 DNA follows: TGCGCCAGCAGCCAAGGGCCGGTTAGCGGGAAGGGGTGGGGTGAGCAGTTCTTC. Amino acid sequence: CASSQGPVSGKGWGEQFF.

In this sample, this clone turned up a few times. The chain has TRBV12-5 and TRBJ1-1; the D gene is possibly TRBD1 (5 bases). The V gene lost 1 base and the J gene lost 6 bases, with 21 bases spanning the gap. This CDR3 comprises 17 residues. Germline lookup yields CDR1 LGHNT and CDR2 FRNRAP. Here the CDR3 reads CASGLGTVDKQVAEAFF. The DNA for the CDR3 is TGTGCTAGTGGTTTGGGTACTGTGGACAAGCAGGTGGCTGAAGCTTTCTTT.

This clone has more than one count but fewer than ten. The CDR3 DNA is TGTGCCAGTAGTATAAAGACAGGGCCTAACTATGGCTACACCTTC. It is translated as CASSIKTGPNYGYTF. The genes are TRBV19 and TRBJ1-2, with 7 bases fitting TRBD1. This CDR3 is 15 amino acids long. The V segment lost 2 bases and the J segment 0 bases; nucleotides outside the gene matches: 3. From germline, CDR1 is LNHDA and CDR2 SQIVND (reference sequence). The full variable domain, with the rest looked up from reference TRBV19 and TRBJ1-2, is DGGITQSPKYLFRKEGQNVTLSCEQNLNHDAMYWYRQDPGQGLRLIYYSQIVNDFQKGDIAEGYSVSREKKESFPLTVTSAQKNPTAFYLCASSIKTGPNYGYTFGSGTRLTVV.

The table lists this clone with a few counts. The chain uses TRBV5-1 and TRBJ1-4; D might be TRBD1 (5 bases). The CDR3 covers 14 residues. Germline loops: CDR1 SGHRS, CDR2 YFSETQ. V dropped 0 bases and J dropped 5 bases, with 8 bases sitting between them. CDR3 residues: CASSLVGGNEKLFF. The CDR3 nucleotides read TGCGCCAGCAGCTTGGTGGGGGGGAATGAAAAACTGTTTTTT.

This chain connects TRBV5-5 to TRBJ2-2; 9 bases align to TRBD1. Unmatched junction bases numbered 11, after V lost 1 base and J lost 4 bases. CDR3 size: 18 residues. Germline CDR1 reads SGHKS; CDR2 reads YYEKEE (reference sequence). In DNA form, the CDR3 reads TGTGCCAGCAGCTTGTGGTTTGGGGGACAGGGTGGCACCGGGGAGCTGTTTTTT. It translates to CASSLWFGGQGGTGELFF. The whole variable domain, filled in from reference TRBV5-5 and TRBJ2-2, reads DAGVTQSPTHLIKTRGQQVTLRCSPISGHKSVSWYQQVLGQGPQFIFQYYEKEERGRGNFPDRFSARQFPNYSSELNVNALLLGDSALYLCASSLWFGGQGGTGELFFGEGSRLTVL.

This CDR3 is CASSEGGGTGKLFF. Here the CDR3 DNA reads TGTGCCAGCAGTGAAGGAGGGGGCACGGGAAAACTGTTTTTT. The chain employs TRBV6-1 and TRBJ1-4; 7 bases map to TRBD1. This CDR3 comprises 14 residues. With 1 base clipped from V and 10 bases from J, the junction kept 6 bases outside the gene matches. The germline gives CDR1 MNHNS, CDR2 SASEGT.

This chain connects TRBV6-1 to TRBJ1-5, with D possibly matching TRBD1 (6 bases). Germline V gene sequence: CDR1 MNHNS, CDR2 SASEGT. The CDR3 length is 14 residues. Trimming shortened V by 5 bases and J by 4 bases, and 12 bases separated the two germline ends. The CDR3 sequence: CASSPMDRNQPQHF. CDR3 coding DNA: TGTGCCAGCAGTCCCATGGACAGAAATCAGCCCCAGCATTTT.

The CDR3 sequence is CASSGMGGPRYEQYF. For the CDR3, the DNA is TGTGCCAGCAGTGGAATGGGGGGTCCTCGGTACGAGCAGTACTTC. V is TRBV6-1 and J is TRBJ2-7, with TRBD2 as a possible D gene (6 bases). The CDR3 contains 15 residues. Trimming took off 4 bases at V and 4 bases at J, with 17 bases between the two ends. Germline V lookup: CDR1 MNHNS, CDR2 SASEGT.

This clone was found a few times. The rearrangement joins TRBV11-2 to TRBJ1-1, with D hard to call. The CDR3 has 12 amino acids. Germline CDR1 is SGHAT and CDR2 is FQNNGV. Trimming stripped 5 bases from V and 5 bases from J, with 9 bases between. The CDR3 spells CASSPGVTEAFF. In nucleotides, the CDR3 is TGTGCCAGCAGCCCGGGTGTAACTGAAGCTTTCTTT.

The V gene is TRBV4-1, the J gene TRBJ2-5, with 10 bases aligning to TRBD2. Germline assignment: CDR1 MGHRA and CDR2 YSYEKL. After removal of 2 bases from V and 11 bases from J, the junction contained 11 bases not matched to a gene. The CDR3 runs to 15 residues. CDR3 DNA: TGCGCCAGCAGCCAAAAAGCGGGAGGGCCCGGGGAGCAGTACTTC. It yields the protein CASSQKAGGPGEQYF.

Comments on this clone: Germline is not matched at one junction end, which may reflect a read error. This chain joins TRBV18 and TRBJ2-3, with a tentative D call TRBD2 (6 bases). The CDR3 runs to 15 residues. Germline loops: CDR1 KGHSH, CDR2 LQKENI. The CDR3 loop is CASSPPRRVTNTQYF. For the CDR3, the DNA is TGTGCCAGCTCACCACCGCGGAGGGTCACAAATACGCAGTATTTT.

The rearrangement joins TRBV15 to TRBJ1-6, with D hard to call. The CDR3 is 13 residues long. CDR1 and CDR2 from the germline V gene are LNHNV and YYDKDF (reference sequence). Trimming removed 4 bases from V and 7 bases from J, with 8 bases in between. This CDR3 reads CATSNAENSPLHF. The DNA for the CDR3 is TGTGCCACCAGCAACGCGGAGAATTCACCCCTCCACTTT.

J is TRBJ2-3 and V is TRBV5-6; 10 bases are shared with TRBD2. Germline loops: CDR1 SGHDT, CDR2 YYEEEE. Trimming removed 3 bases from V and 2 bases from J; junction bases left unmatched: 3. The CDR3 is 15 residues long. CDR3 amino acids: CASSSGTSVTDTQYF. CDR3 nucleotides: TGTGCCAGCAGCTCTGGGACTAGCGTCACAGATACGCAGTATTTT.

This sequence joins TRBV19 and TRBJ2-5; 7 positions match TRBD2. The ends lost 4 bases at V and 5 bases at J; junction bases unmatched: 10. CDR1 and CDR2 (germline): LNHDA, SQIVND (reference sequence). This CDR3 region has 15 residues. CDR3: CASSNWAAGRETQYF. CDR3 coding DNA: TGTGCCAGTAGTAACTGGGCAGCGGGAAGGGAGACCCAGTACTTC. Full variable domain (rest looked up from reference TRBV19 and TRBJ2-5): DGGITQSPKYLFRKEGQNVTLSCEQNLNHDAMYWYRQDPGQGLRLIYYSQIVNDFQKGDIAEGYSVSREKKESFPLTVTSAQKNPTAFYLCASSNWAAGRETQYFGPGTRLLVL.

V and J are TRBV7-9 and TRBJ2-7, with D possibly TRBD1 on 5 matching bases. Trimming pared 6 bases from V and 0 bases from J, leaving 12 bases between. CDR3 length: 14 amino acids. Germline assignment: CDR1 SEHNR and CDR2 FQNEAQ (reference sequence). CDR3 in amino acids: CASSKQQDSYEQYF. CDR3 bases: TGTGCCAGCAGTAAACAACAGGACTCCTACGAGCAGTACTTC.

The genes are TRBV10-3 and TRBJ2-1, with a tentative D call TRBD2 (5 bases). CDR3 length equals 14 residues. The V end was cut by 2 bases, the J end by 2 bases, with 7 bases between. The germline CDR1 and CDR2 sequences are ENHRY and SYGVKD. Here the CDR3 DNA reads TGTGCCATCAGTGAGCGGGAAACCTACAATGAGCAGTTCTTC. Translation gives CAISERETYNEQFF.

V is TRBV5-1 and J is TRBJ2-3; 8 nucleotides match TRBD2. Per the germline V gene, CDR1 is SGHRS and CDR2 is YFSETQ. This CDR3 spans 15 amino acids. The trim removed 4 bases at V and 6 bases at J, leaving 10 bases unmatched. This CDR3 reads CASSDGTRSADTQYF. The CDR3 coding sequence is TGCGCCAGCAGCGACGGGACTAGGAGCGCGGATACGCAGTATTTT.